This T cell receptor beta chain originates from a study of tissue T cells after allogeneic stem cell transplantation. The study, taken as a whole, reports: Shared clones across patients were few; motif clustering revealed tissue-specific shared signatures. Anatomically similar tissues had similar TCR repertoires within each patient.

Germline values: CDR1 LGHDT, CDR2 YNNKQL (reference sequence). V lost 8 bases and J 3 bases, leaving 16 bases between the germline ends. This CDR3 is built from 14 residues. Comment on this clone: Its antigen is unknown. These gene names are mouse names. The CDR3 is cut off 1 residue early in the read; its end comes from the germline J gene.

Clones were sequenced by immunoSEQ multiplex PCR, and TCRdb holds only the in-frame ones, with some missing. This sample has some 48,000 clones, with roughly 75% found just once. This receptor was obtained from a pool of C57BL/6 mice in good health. The V gene is TRBV4, the J gene TRBJ1-1, with a possible D match to TRBD1 (6 bases). Sequencing used sorted cells pooled from one or two spleens. The CDR3 spells CASALDTGYTEVFF. The sequenced CDR3 bases are TGTGCCAGCGCCCTGGACACAGGGTACACAGAAGTCTTC.